Following are 16 T cell receptor beta chains from one sample sequenced in a study of cytomegalovirus exposure and HLA in healthy donors. PCR amplification relied on 60 Vbeta primers (plus 13 Jbeta primers). The table came from immunoSEQ multiplex PCR; TCRdb's copy has only in-frame clones and leaves some out. The table records roughly 100,000 clones, 77% of them present only once. Sample: PBMCs. These TCRs come from a woman aged 40-49 years in good health and CMV-seropositive.

This chain links TRBV28 with TRBJ1-4, with unresolved D. The V and J ends lost 6 bases and 14 bases respectively, with 25 bases between them. Germline V gene data show CDR1 as MDHEN and CDR2 as SYDVKM. This CDR3 spans 15 amino acids. CDR3 sequence (DNA): TGTGCCAGCAGCTCACCCCTCAAATCTGGCCTTTCCCTGTTTTTT. Its protein product is CASSSPLKSGLSLFF.

The chain couples TRBV28 to TRBJ1-5, with 12 bases matching TRBD1. V was clipped by 2 bases and J by 8 bases; unmatched bases: 16. Germline CDR1 reads MDHEN; CDR2 reads SYDVKM. This CDR3 spans 19 amino acids. CDR3: CASSLIGWAGTGGVEPQHF. The CDR3 DNA reads as TGTGCCAGCAGTTTAATCGGTTGGGCGGGGACAGGGGGCGTTGAGCCCCAGCATTTT.

This chain links TRBV27 with TRBJ1-1; no firm D call. The CDR3 totals 16 residues. Trimming stripped 4 bases from V and 0 bases from J, with 15 bases between. Looked up from germline, CDR1 is MNHEY and CDR2 is SMNVEV (reference sequence). As DNA, the CDR3 is TGTGCCAGCAGTTCCTCGAAAGCCGGGATGAACACTGAAGCTTTCTTT. This translates into CASSSSKAGMNTEAFF.

This chain joins TRBV5-6 and TRBJ2-5, with 9 bases fitting TRBD1. The end of the DNA is better explained by TRBJ2-7, so the J call may be wrong. The CDR3 is 14 amino acids. CDR1 is SGHDT, CDR2 YYEEEE, per germline. The CDR3 DNA reads as TGTGCCAGCAGCTTCGGACAGGGGTGGTACGAGCAGTACTTC. Protein sequence: CASSFGQGWYEQYF.

This clone was counted between two and nine times. This sequence joins TRBV21-1 and TRBJ2-5; the D call of TRBD1 is as the table states it, not checked on the DNA. TRBV21-1 is described as a pseudogene. This CDR3 is built from 15 residues. The DNA for the CDR3 is TGTGCCAGCACCCCGGGACAGACGCCTCAAGAGACCCAGTACTTC. This gives the protein CASTPGQTPQETQYF.

The chain couples TRBV5-1 to TRBJ2-1; 7 bases agree with TRBD1. V lost 4 bases, J lost 1 base, and 20 bases stayed unmatched. The CDR3 consists of 20 residues. The germline gives CDR1 SGHRS, CDR2 YFSETQ. CDR3 loop: CASSQPGTVAQTVSYNEQFF. As DNA, the CDR3 is TGCGCCAGCAGCCAACCCGGGACAGTGGCACAAACGGTATCCTACAATGAGCAGTTCTTC. The variable domain in full, completed from reference TRBV5-1 and TRBJ2-1, reads KAGVTQTPRYLIKTRGQQVTLSCSPISGHRSVSWYQQTPGQGLQFLFEYFSETQRNKGNFPGRFSGRQFSNSRSEMNVSTLELGDSALYLCASSQPGTVAQTVSYNEQFFGPGTRLTVL.

The rearrangement links TRBV7-6 to TRBJ2-7; 8 bases line up with TRBD2. Germline trimming cut 5 bases from V and 2 bases from J; bases unmatched to any gene: 5. Germline CDR1 SGHVS, CDR2 FNYEAQ. CDR3 length equals 14 residues. The CDR3 spells CASSPIGGAYEQYF. CDR3 DNA sequence: TGTGCCAGCAGCCCTATCGGGGGGGCCTACGAGCAGTACTTC.

The chain combines TRBV14 with TRBJ1-4; 8 positions agree with TRBD1. CDR3 length: 15 amino acids. Per germline, CDR1 SGHDN and CDR2 FVKESK. Trimming took 2 bases from V and 6 from J; bases not matched to a gene: 5. The CDR3, as DNA: TGTGCCAGCAGCCAAAGGCAGGGGGCAGATGAAAAACTGTTTTTT. The encoded protein is CASSQRQGADEKLFF.

This clone was seen only a few times. The chain combines TRBV5-1 with TRBJ2-3; unclear D gene. The CDR3 spans 15 residues. The V gene lost 3 bases and the J gene lost 4 bases, with 15 bases spanning the gap. Germline values: CDR1 SGHRS, CDR2 YFSETQ. Here the CDR3 reads CASSSQGSAADTQYF. The CDR3 coding sequence is TGCGCCAGCAGCTCGCAAGGCAGCGCGGCAGATACGCAGTATTTT.

This clone was seen just once. The germline gene is not matched at one end of the junction; a read error may be the cause. The chain couples TRBV5-1 to TRBJ2-2; a possible D gene is TRBD1 (6 bases). CDR3 length: 11 residues. Germline loops: CDR1 SGHRS, CDR2 YFSETQ. The CDR3 spells CASSYQGGLFF. The CDR3 region has the DNA TGCGCCAGCAGCTATCAAGGGGGGCTGTTTTTT.

The chain joins TRBV2 to TRBJ2-7, with TRBD2 matching 7 bases. The junction had 9 bases not matched to a gene; V was cut back by 4 bases and J by 3 bases. Germline CDR1 is SNHLY and CDR2 is FYNNEI. This CDR3 contains 15 residues. The CDR3 nucleotides read TGTGCCAGCAGTGCTGAAGCGGGAAGTGGCTACGAGCAGTACTTC. Translating it yields CASSAEAGSGYEQYF.

The chain joins TRBV29-1 to TRBJ2-5; possible D gene TRBD1, 5 bases. The DNA end favors TRBJ2-7, so the J call may be wrong. CDR1 and CDR2 from the germline V gene are SQVTM and ANQGSEA. The CDR3 contains 14 residues. This CDR3 reads CSVGRGGEPYEQYF. In DNA, the CDR3 is TGCAGCGTTGGAAGGGGCGGAGAACCCTACGAGCAGTACTTC.

The count of this clone is one. V is TRBV4-3 and J is TRBJ2-1, with D perhaps matching TRBD2 (6 bases). V lost 1 base to trimming and J lost 8 bases, with 15 bases between them. CDR1 LGHNA and CDR2 YSLEER come from the germline V gene. The CDR3 sequence is 15 residues long. CDR3 DNA sequence: TGCGCCAGCAGCCAAGGGCCGGGACTTAGGTATGAGCAGTTCTTC. Amino acid sequence: CASSQGPGLRYEQFF.

This clone has a handful of counts. The chain links TRBV7-9 to TRBJ2-7; 12 positions match TRBD1. Germline trimming cut 4 bases from V and 4 bases from J; bases unmatched to any gene: 8. Germline V gene sequence: CDR1 SEHNR, CDR2 FQNEAQ (reference sequence). This CDR3 comprises 16 residues. The DNA for the CDR3 is TGTGCCAGCAGCTACGGGACAGGGGGCGCAGGTTACGAGCAGTACTTC. It encodes CASSYGTGGAGYEQYF.

This rearrangement joins TRBV11-2 to TRBJ2-5; D uncertain. The V gene lost 1 base and the J gene lost 3 bases, with 6 bases spanning the gap. Germline V gene sequence: CDR1 SGHAT, CDR2 FQNNGV. The CDR3 is 13 residues long. The CDR3 DNA follows: TGTGCCAGCAGCTTAGGGGCAGAAGAGACCCAGTACTTC. It codes for CASSLGAEETQYF.

This clone was counted between two and nine times. This chain connects TRBV10-3 to TRBJ2-4, with unresolved D. This CDR3 spans 12 amino acids. Trimming left V 3 bases short and J 12 bases short, with 12 bases between. Germline lookup yields CDR1 ENHRY and CDR2 SYGVKD. CDR3 in amino acids: CAISEAGPDQYF. The CDR3, as DNA: TGTGCCATCAGTGAAGCAGGCCCGGATCAGTACTTC.